The clone carrying this T cell receptor (beta chain) was counted ten times or more. This record belongs to a study of molecular identifiers for immune sequencing clone quantification. The CDR3 spans 15 residues. Trimming took off 0 bases at V and 6 bases at J, with 13 bases between the two ends. Germline V lookup: CDR1 MNHNY, CDR2 SVGAGI (reference sequence). Generation of bulk TCR libraries relied on previously described methods and listed TCR primers. MiXCR, applied by TCRdb to the PCR reads, yields one record per CDR3 protein. The sample has about 65,000 distinct CDR3 sequences; less than 20% are singletons.

This rearrangement joins TRBV6-6 to TRBJ2-3, with D maybe TRBD2 (5 bases). This receptor was obtained from a human donor in good health. Some libraries in this study had Jurkat cell RNA spiked in. Sequenced input: naive CD8+ T cells from blood, with Jurkat cell RNA spiked in. Subset defined: FACS-sorted CD8+CD4-CCR7+CD45RA+ naive T cells. The CDR3, as DNA: TGTGCCAGCAGTTACTCGAATCTCTCGGGGGATACGCAGTATTTT. This translates into CASSYSNLSGDTQYF.